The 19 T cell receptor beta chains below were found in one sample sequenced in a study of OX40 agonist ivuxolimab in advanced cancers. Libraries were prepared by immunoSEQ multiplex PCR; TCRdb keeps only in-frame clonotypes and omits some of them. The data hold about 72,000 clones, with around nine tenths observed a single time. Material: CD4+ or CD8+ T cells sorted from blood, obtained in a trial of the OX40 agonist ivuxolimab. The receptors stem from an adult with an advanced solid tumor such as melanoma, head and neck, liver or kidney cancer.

The CDR3 spells CASREGGGETQYF. The CDR3, as DNA: TGTGCCAGCAGAGAGGGCGGCGGAGAGACCCAGTACTTC. The chain joins TRBV7-9 to TRBJ2-5; the D gene is possibly TRBD2 (5 bases). CDR3 size: 13 residues. The V gene's germline CDR1 is SEHNR and CDR2 FQNEAQ (reference sequence). Trimming pared 6 bases from V and 4 bases from J, leaving 12 bases between. The full variable domain, rest sourced from reference TRBV7-9 and TRBJ2-5, is DTGVSQNPRHKITKRGQNVTFRCDPISEHNRLYWYRQTLGQGPEFLTYFQNEAQLEKSRLLSDRFSAERPKGSFSTLEIQRTEQGDSAMYLCASREGGGETQYFGPGTRLLVL.

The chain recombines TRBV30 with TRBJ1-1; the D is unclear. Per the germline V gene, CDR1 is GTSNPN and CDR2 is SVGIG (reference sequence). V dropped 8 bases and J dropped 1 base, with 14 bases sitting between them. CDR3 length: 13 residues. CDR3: CAGSPEGNTEAFF. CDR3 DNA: TGTGCCGGCAGCCCGGAGGGGAACACTGAAGCTTTCTTT.

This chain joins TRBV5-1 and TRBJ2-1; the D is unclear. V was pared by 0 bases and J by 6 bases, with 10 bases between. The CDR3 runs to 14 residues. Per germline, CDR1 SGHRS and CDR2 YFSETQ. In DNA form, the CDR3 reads TGCGCCAGCAGCTTGGTAGCACGGGCCAATGAGCAGTTCTTC. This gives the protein CASSLVARANEQFF.

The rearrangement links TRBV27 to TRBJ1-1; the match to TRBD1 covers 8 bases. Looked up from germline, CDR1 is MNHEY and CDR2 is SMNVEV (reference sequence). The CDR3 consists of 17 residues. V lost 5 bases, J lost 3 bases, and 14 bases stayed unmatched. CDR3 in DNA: TGTGCCAGCAGTCCCTTACAACAGGGGGGTAGGTACACTGAAGCTTTCTTT. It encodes CASSPLQQGGRYTEAFF.

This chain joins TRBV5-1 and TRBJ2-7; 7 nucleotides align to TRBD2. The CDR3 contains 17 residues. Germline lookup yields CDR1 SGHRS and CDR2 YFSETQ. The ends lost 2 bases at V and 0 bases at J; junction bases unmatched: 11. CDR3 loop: CASSFRRDYPSSYEQYF. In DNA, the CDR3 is TGCGCCAGCAGCTTTAGACGGGACTACCCGAGCTCCTACGAGCAGTACTTC.

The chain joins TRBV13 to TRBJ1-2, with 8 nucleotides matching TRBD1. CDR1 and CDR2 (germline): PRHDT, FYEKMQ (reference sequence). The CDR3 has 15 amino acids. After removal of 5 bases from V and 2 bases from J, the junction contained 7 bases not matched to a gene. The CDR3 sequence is CASSGRQGRNYGYTF. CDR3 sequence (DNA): TGTGCCAGCAGCGGCCGACAGGGGCGGAACTATGGCTACACCTTC. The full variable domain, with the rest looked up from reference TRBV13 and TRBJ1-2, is AAGVIQSPRHLIKEKRETATLKCYPIPRHDTVYWYQQGPGQDPQFLISFYEKMQSDKGSIPDRFSAQQFSDYHSELNMSSLELGDSALYFCASSGRQGRNYGYTFGSGTRLTVV.

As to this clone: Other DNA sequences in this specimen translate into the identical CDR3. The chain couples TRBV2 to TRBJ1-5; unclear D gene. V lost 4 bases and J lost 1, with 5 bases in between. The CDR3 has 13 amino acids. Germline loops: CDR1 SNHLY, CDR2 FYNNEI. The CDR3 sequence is CASSGNSNQPQHF. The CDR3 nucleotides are TGTGCCAGCAGTGGGAACAGCAATCAGCCCCAGCATTTT.

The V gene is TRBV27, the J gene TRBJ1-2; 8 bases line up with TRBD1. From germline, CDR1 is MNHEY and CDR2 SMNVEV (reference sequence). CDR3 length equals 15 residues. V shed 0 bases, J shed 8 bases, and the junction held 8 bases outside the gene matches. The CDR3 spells CASSLSRTGLLGYTF. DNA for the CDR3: TGTGCCAGCAGTTTATCAAGGACAGGGTTGCTCGGCTACACCTTC.

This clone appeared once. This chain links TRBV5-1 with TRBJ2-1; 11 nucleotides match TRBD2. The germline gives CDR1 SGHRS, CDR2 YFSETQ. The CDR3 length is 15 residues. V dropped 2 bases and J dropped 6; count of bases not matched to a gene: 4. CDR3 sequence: CASSFSLAGGNEQFF. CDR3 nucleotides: TGCGCCAGCAGCTTTAGTCTAGCGGGGGGCAATGAGCAGTTCTTC.

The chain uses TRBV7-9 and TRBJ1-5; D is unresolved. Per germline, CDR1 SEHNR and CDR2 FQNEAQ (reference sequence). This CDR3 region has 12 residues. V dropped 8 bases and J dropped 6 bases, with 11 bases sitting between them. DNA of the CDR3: TGTGCCAGCTCGGCAGACGGTCAGCCCCAGCATTTT. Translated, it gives CASSADGQPQHF. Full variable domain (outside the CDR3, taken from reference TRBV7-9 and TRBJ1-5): DTGVSQNPRHKITKRGQNVTFRCDPISEHNRLYWYRQTLGQGPEFLTYFQNEAQLEKSRLLSDRFSAERPKGSFSTLEIQRTEQGDSAMYLCASSADGQPQHFGDGTRLSIL.

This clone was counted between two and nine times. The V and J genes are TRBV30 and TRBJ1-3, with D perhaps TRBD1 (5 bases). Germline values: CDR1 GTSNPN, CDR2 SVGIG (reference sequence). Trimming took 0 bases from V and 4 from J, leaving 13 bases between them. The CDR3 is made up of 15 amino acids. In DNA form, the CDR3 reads TGTGCCTGGAGTGTACGGGGCGCAGGAGGAAACACCATATATTTT. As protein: CAWSVRGAGGNTIYF.

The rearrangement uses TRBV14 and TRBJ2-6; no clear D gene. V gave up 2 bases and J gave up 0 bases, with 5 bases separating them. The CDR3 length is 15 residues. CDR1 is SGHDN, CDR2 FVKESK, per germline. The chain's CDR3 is CASSQLSSGANVLTF. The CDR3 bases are TGTGCCAGCAGCCAATTGAGCTCTGGGGCCAACGTCCTGACTTTC. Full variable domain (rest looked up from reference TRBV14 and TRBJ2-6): EAGVTQFPSHSVIEKGQTVTLRCDPISGHDNLYWYRRVMGKEIKFLLHFVKESKQDESGMPNNRFLAERTGGTYSTLKVQPAELEDSGVYFCASSQLSSGANVLTFGAGSRLTVL.

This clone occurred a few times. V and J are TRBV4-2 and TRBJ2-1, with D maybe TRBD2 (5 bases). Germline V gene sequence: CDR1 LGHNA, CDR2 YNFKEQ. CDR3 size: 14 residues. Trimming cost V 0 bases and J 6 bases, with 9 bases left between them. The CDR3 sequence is CASSQDSRGNEQFF. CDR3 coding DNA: TGTGCCAGCAGCCAAGATTCCCGGGGCAATGAGCAGTTCTTC.

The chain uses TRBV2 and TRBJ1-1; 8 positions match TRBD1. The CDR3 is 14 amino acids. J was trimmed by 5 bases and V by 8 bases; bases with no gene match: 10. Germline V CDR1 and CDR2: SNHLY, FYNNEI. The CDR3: CASGSTGARTEAFF. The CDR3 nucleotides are TGTGCCAGCGGGTCGACAGGGGCGAGGACTGAAGCTTTCTTT.

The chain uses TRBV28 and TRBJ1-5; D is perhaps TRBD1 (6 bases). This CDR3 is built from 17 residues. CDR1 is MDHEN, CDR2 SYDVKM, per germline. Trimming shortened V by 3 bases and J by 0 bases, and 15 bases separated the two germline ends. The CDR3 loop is CASSFDEGGYSNQPQHF. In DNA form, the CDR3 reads TGTGCCAGCAGTTTTGACGAGGGGGGCTATAGCAATCAGCCCCAGCATTTT.

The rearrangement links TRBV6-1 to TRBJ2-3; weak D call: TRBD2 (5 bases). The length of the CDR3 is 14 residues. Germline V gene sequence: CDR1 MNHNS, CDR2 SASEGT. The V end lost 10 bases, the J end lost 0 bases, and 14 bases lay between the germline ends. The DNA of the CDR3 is TGTGCCACCCGGGGATTAACTAGCACAGATACGCAGTATTTT. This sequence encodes CATRGLTSTDTQYF.

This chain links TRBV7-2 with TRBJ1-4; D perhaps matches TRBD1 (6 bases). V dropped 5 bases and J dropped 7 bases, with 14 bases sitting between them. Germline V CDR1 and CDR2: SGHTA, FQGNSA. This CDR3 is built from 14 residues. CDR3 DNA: TGTGCCAGCAGCATCGGGGGGGCCGGTGAAAAACTGTTTTTT. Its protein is CASSIGGAGEKLFF.

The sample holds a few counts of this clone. CDR3 sequence: CASSPLWDQPQHF. The DNA for the CDR3 is TGTGCCAGCAGCCCCCTATGGGATCAGCCCCAGCATTTT. This chain joins TRBV7-9 and TRBJ1-5; no firm D call. This CDR3 contains 13 residues. Trimming shortened V by 5 bases and J by 5 bases, and 10 bases separated the two germline ends. In germline, CDR1 is SEHNR, CDR2 FQNEAQ (reference sequence).

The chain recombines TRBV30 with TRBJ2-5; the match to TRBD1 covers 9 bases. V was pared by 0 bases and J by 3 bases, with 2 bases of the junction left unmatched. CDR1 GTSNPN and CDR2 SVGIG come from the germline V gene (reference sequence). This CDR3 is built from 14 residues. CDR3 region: CAWSVWDREETQYF. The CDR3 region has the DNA TGTGCCTGGAGTGTTTGGGACAGGGAAGAGACCCAGTACTTC.